A selection of T cell receptor beta chains follows, all from one sample in a study of T cells in localized non-small cell lung cancer. Measured with immunoSEQ multiplex PCR; TCRdb has only the in-frame clones, and not every one. The sample carries approximately 8,300 clones, over 85% recorded once. The sequenced sample was peripheral blood, obtained before any cancer treatment. These receptors came from a female donor aged 60 or older with stage II squamous cell lung carcinoma. CDR3s include the opening cysteine and the closing phenylalanine or tryptophan. D genes are given only for firm matches. The size of a clone is reported for some rows only, either as once, few or many, or as a class for expanded clones.

cdr3_aa cdr3_nt cdr3_length j_call clone_size d_call v_call
CASRIQNEQFF TGTGCCAGCCGTATCCAGAATGAGCAGTTCTTC 11 TRBJ2-1 NA NA TRBV7-2
CASSMKRTYTGELFF TGTGCCAGTAGTATGAAGCGGACTTACACCGGGGAGCTGTTTTTT 15 TRBJ2-2 NA NA TRBV19
CASSPRRFPGANVLTF TGTGCCAGCAGCCCCCGGCGATTCCCTGGGGCCAACGTCCTGACTTTC 16 TRBJ2-6 NA NA TRBV11-2
CASRGTENTGELFF TGTGCCAGTAGGGGGACAGAGAACACCGGGGAGCTGTTTTTT 14 TRBJ2-2 NA TRBD1 TRBV19
CASSDGLADSHTGELFF TGTGCCAGCAGTGACGGACTAGCGGACTCGCACACCGGGGAGCTGTTTTTT 17 TRBJ2-2 NA TRBD2 TRBV6-4
CASTRGTGIYEQYF TGTGCCAGCACCAGGGGGACAGGGATCTACGAGCAGTACTTC 14 TRBJ2-7 NA TRBD1 TRBV6-5
CASSFGWRAKNTEAFF TGTGCCAGCAGCTTCGGTTGGAGGGCGAAAAACACTGAAGCTTTCTTT 16 TRBJ1-1 NA NA TRBV11-2
CASSSGVRGLSYNEQFF TGCGCCAGCAGCTCAGGAGTCAGGGGTTTATCCTACAATGAGCAGTTCTTC 17 TRBJ2-1 once NA TRBV5-1
CASSYQDSTGYTF TGTGCCAGTAGTTATCAGGACAGCACAGGCTACACCTTC 13 TRBJ1-2 few NA TRBV19
CASSGLGSTDTQYF TGTGCCAGCAGTGGCCTGGGTAGCACAGATACGCAGTATTTT 14 TRBJ2-3 NA NA TRBV6-5
CASKSLAGGDEQFF TGTGCCAGCAAATCACTAGCGGGGGGGGACGAGCAGTTCTTC 14 TRBJ2-1 NA TRBD2 TRBV28
CARDRGVKTNEKLFF TGTGCCAGGGACAGAGGGGTGAAAACTAATGAAAAACTGTTTTTT 15 TRBJ1-4 once NA TRBV28